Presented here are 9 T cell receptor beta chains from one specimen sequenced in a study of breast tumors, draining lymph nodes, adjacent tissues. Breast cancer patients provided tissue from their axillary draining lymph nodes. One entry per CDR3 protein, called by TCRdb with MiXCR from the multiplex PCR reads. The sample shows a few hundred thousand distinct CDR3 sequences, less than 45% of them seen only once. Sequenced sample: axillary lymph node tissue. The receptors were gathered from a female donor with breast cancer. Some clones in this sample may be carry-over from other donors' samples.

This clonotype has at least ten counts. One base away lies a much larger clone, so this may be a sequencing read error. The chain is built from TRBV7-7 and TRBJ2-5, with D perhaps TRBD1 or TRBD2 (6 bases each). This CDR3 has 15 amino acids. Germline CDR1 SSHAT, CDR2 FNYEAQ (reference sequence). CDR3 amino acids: CASSLGFGGQETQHF. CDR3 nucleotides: TGTGCTAGCAGCTTAGGGTTCGGGGGCCAAGAGACCCAGCACTTC.

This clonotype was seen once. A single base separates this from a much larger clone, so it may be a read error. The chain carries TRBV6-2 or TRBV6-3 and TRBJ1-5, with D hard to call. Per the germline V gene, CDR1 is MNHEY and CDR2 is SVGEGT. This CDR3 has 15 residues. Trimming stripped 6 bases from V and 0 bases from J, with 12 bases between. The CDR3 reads CASRLTDYSNQPQHF. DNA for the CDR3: TGTGCCAGCAGGCTGACCGATTATAGCAATCAGCCCCAGCATTTT.

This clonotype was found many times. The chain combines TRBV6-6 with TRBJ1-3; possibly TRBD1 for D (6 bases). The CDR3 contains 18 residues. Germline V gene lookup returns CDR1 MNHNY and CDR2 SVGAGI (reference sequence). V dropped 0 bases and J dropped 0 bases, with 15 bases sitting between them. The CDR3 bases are TGTGCCAGCAGTTACTCGAAATCCCAGGGGAACTCTGGAAACACCATATATTTT. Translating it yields CASSYSKSQGNSGNTIYF.

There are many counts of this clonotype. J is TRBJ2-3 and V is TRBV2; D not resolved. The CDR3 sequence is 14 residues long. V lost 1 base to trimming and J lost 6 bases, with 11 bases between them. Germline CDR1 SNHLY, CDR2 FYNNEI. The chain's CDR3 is CASSEGPGPDTQYF. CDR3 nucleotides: TGTGCCAGCAGTGAAGGTCCAGGCCCGGATACGCAGTATTTT. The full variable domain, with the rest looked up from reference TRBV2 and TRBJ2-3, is EPEVTQTPSHQVTQMGQEVILRCVPISNHLYFYWYRQILGQKVEFLVSFYNNEISEKSEIFDDQFSVERPDGSNFTLKIRSTKLEDSAMYFCASSEGPGPDTQYFGPGTRLTVL.

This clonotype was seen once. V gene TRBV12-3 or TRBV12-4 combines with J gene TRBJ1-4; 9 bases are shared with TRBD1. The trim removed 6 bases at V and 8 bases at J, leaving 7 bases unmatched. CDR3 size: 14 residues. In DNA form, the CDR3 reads TGTGCCAGCAGCCCCCGGACAGGGGTGGAAAAACTGTTTTTT. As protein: CASSPRTGVEKLFF.

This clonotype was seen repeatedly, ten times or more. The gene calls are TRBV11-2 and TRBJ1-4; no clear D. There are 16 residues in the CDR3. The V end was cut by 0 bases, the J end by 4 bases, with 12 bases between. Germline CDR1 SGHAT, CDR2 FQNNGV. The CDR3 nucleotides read TGTGCCAGCAGCTTAGACCGGAGGACTAATAATGAAAAACTGTTTTTT. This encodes CASSLDRRTNNEKLFF.

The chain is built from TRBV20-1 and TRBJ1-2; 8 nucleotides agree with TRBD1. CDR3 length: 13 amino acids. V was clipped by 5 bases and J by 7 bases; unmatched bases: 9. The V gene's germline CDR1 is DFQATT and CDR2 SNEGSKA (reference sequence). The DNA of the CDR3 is TGCAGTGCTCCCAGGCAGGGGGCAGGTGGCTACACCTTC. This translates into CSAPRQGAGGYTF.

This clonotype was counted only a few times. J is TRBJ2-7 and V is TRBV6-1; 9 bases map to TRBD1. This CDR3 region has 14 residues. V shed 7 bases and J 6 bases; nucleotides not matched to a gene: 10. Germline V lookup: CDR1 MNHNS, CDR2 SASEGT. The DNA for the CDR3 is TGTGCCAGCACCCTGACAGGGGGTTTCGTCGAGCAGTACTTC. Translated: CASTLTGGFVEQYF.

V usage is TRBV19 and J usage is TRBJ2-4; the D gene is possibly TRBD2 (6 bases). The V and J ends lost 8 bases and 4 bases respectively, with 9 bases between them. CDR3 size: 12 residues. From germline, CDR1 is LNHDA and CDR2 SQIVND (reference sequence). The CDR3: CASDGGKNIQYF. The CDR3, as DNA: TGTGCCAGTGATGGGGGGAAAAACATTCAGTACTTC.